This T cell receptor beta chain was sequenced for a study of blood T cell repertoires in COVID-19. As for the study in general: The United States, Italy and Spain were the sources of the acute and convalescent COVID-19 samples.

Libraries were prepared by immunoSEQ multiplex PCR; TCRdb keeps only in-frame clonotypes and omits some of them. Of approximately 170,000 clones in the sample, around 82% were seen once. Germline lookup yields CDR1 LNHDA and CDR2 SQIVND (reference sequence). V was shortened by 7 bases and J by 0 bases, with 15 bases between the two germline ends. The CDR3 is 15 residues long. Material: peripheral blood. The clonotype was recovered from a man in his 60s with active or convalescent COVID-19. The chain has TRBV19 and TRBJ1-1; D may be TRBD1 (6 bases). In nucleotides, the CDR3 is TGTGCCAGTACCTCAGGGGACCTCATGAACACTGAAGCTTTCTTT. This gives the protein CASTSGDLMNTEAFF. Based on the CDR3 plus reference TRBV19 and TRBJ1-1, the full variable domain is DGGITQSPKYLFRKEGQNVTLSCEQNLNHDAMYWYRQDPGQGLRLIYYSQIVNDFQKGDIAEGYSVSREKKESFPLTVTSAQKNPTAFYLCASTSGDLMNTEAFFGQGTRLTVV.